The clone carrying this TCR beta chain is large by share. The data were obtained in a study of T-cell memory formation after mild COVID-19. Using its own MiXCR run on the 5' RACE reads, TCRdb lists one record per CDR3 protein. The sample holds around 2,200 distinct CDR3 sequences, 70% to 85% seen once. Germline-derived CDR1 and CDR2 are SGHVS and FQNEAQ. The length of the CDR3 is 14 residues. V lost 5 bases, J lost 1 base, and 10 bases lay in between. The genes are TRBV7-8 and TRBJ2-3; no clear D gene. The sequenced sample was PBMCs or a T cell subset sorted from them (not recorded which). This clonotype was sampled from an adult who had mild COVID-19 (a few samples of this study predate the infection). Cell type and time point are not known. The CDR3: CASSPYVGTDTQYF. The CDR3 coding sequence is TGTGCCAGCAGCCCGTACGTGGGCACAGATACGCAGTATTTT.